This record looks at one TCR beta chain sequence and its context. The source of the sample is a study of blood T cell repertoires in COVID-19. Across the whole study: Sites across the United States, Italy and Spain contributed samples from acute and convalescent COVID-19. PBMCs, B-cell-depleted T cells, or T cells provided the cDNA or gDNA that made up the material.

Germline lookup yields CDR1 WSHSY and CDR2 SAAADI. Trimming pared 2 bases from V and 10 bases from J, leaving 6 bases between. The CDR3 contains 11 residues. In the original analysis: Amplification of reference gene primers provided the estimated nucleated cell counts. This table comes from immunoSEQ multiplex PCR, and its TCRdb copy is limited to in-frame clones, with some not included. That table supplies the V and J calls and clone size; D and trimming were determined from the DNA. The data show 250,000 to 300,000 clones, around four fifths seen once. This receptor was taken from a man between 60 and 75 years old who had recovered from COVID-19. Specimen: peripheral blood. V usage is TRBV10-2 and J usage is TRBJ2-1, with D possibly matching TRBD2 (6 bases). This CDR3 reads CASSEAGEQFF. CDR3 nucleotide sequence: TGCGCCAGCAGTGAGGCGGGAGAGCAGTTCTTC.